The 17 T cell receptor beta chains presented below share a single source sample, sequenced in a study of T cells in localized non-small cell lung cancer. TCRdb keeps only in-frame clones here, not all; method: immunoSEQ multiplex PCR. This table holds 20,000 to 25,000 clones, around 84% found once. The sequencing used peripheral blood, collected before any cancer treatment. Receptors were obtained from a man between 40 and 75 years old with stage I lung adenocarcinoma.

The genes are TRBV27 and TRBJ2-1, with 12 bases aligning to TRBD2. CDR3 length: 16 amino acids. Germline V gene sequence: CDR1 MNHEY, CDR2 SMNVEV (reference sequence). Trimming took 5 bases from V and 6 from J; bases not matched to a gene: 8. The CDR3 reads CASSLSTSGSGNEQFF. As DNA, the CDR3 is TGTGCCAGCAGTCTTTCGACTAGCGGGAGTGGCAATGAGCAGTTCTTC.

This rearrangement joins TRBV6-9 to TRBJ1-1, with D possibly matching TRBD1 (5 bases). The V end lost 7 bases, the J end lost 11 bases, and 20 bases lay between the germline ends. This CDR3 spans 13 amino acids. The germline V gene encodes CDR1 MNHGY and CDR2 SVAAGI. The CDR3 DNA reads as TGTGCCAGCACCCCAGGTAGGGGACGTCTGGCTTTCTTT. Protein product: CASTPGRGRLAFF.

The V and J genes are TRBV27 and TRBJ2-3, with D uncertain. V lost 2 bases and J 0 bases, leaving 6 bases between the germline ends. This CDR3 has 14 amino acids. Germline lookup yields CDR1 MNHEY and CDR2 SMNVEV (reference sequence). Here the CDR3 reads CASSLSISTDTQYF. The DNA of the CDR3 is TGTGCCAGCAGTTTAAGTATAAGCACAGATACGCAGTATTTT.

This rearrangement joins TRBV6-1 to TRBJ2-7; 7 positions match TRBD1. The CDR3 is 14 residues long. Losses at the gene ends were 2 bases for V and 0 bases for J; bases not matched to a gene: 1. Germline V lookup: CDR1 MNHNS, CDR2 SASEGT. The CDR3 loop reads CASSERDSSYEQYF. CDR3 bases: TGTGCCAGCAGTGAAAGGGACAGCTCCTACGAGCAGTACTTC.

The sample holds one count of this clone. This chain uses TRBV19 with TRBJ1-4; tentative D call: TRBD1 (5 bases). The V gene's germline CDR1 is LNHDA and CDR2 SQIVND (reference sequence). Deletions cut 6 bases from V and 4 bases from J, with 12 bases between. This CDR3 is 14 amino acids long. The CDR3 nucleotides read TGTGCCAGTAGCACGACAGTGATTAATGAAAAACTGTTTTTT. It is translated as CASSTTVINEKLFF. The whole variable domain, remainder taken from reference TRBV19 and TRBJ1-4, is DGGITQSPKYLFRKEGQNVTLSCEQNLNHDAMYWYRQDPGQGLRLIYYSQIVNDFQKGDIAEGYSVSREKKESFPLTVTSAQKNPTAFYLCASSTTVINEKLFFGSGTQLSVL.

The chain recombines TRBV30 with TRBJ2-2; 10 bases map to TRBD1. The CDR3 totals 16 residues. The V gene end was trimmed by 3 bases and the J gene end by 6 bases; junction bases not matched to a gene: 10. Germline V gives CDR1 GTSNPN, CDR2 SVGIG (reference sequence). The CDR3 DNA reads as TGTGCCTGGAGCCTTACCGGGACAGGGGAAGCCGGGGAGCTGTTTTTT. Translating gives CAWSLTGTGEAGELFF. Based on the CDR3 plus reference TRBV30 and TRBJ2-2, the full variable domain is SQTIHQWPATLVQPVGSPLSLECTVEGTSNPNLYWYRQAAGRGLQLLFYSVGIGQISSEVPQNLSASRPQDRQFILSSKKLLLSDSGFYLCAWSLTGTGEAGELFFGEGSRLTVL.

The genes are TRBV5-4 and TRBJ2-3; D is possibly TRBD2 (5 bases). This CDR3 has 15 amino acids. Germline assignment: CDR1 SGHNT and CDR2 YYREEE (reference sequence). Trimming removed 2 bases at V and 2 bases at J, with 12 bases between. The CDR3 DNA reads as TGTGCCAGCAGCTTCGCCCTAGCTTCCACAGATACGCAGTATTTT. It specifies CASSFALASTDTQYF.

This clone was seen only once. The CDR3 region is CASSLAGPQETQYF. CDR3 DNA sequence: TGTGCCAGCAGTTTGGCGGGGCCCCAAGAGACCCAGTACTTC. The chain has TRBV28 and TRBJ2-5, with TRBD2 as a possible D gene (6 bases). The V and J ends lost 3 bases and 1 base respectively, with 9 bases between them. The CDR3 spans 14 residues. CDR1 is MDHEN and CDR2 is SYDVKM in the germline V gene.

The V call is TRBV29-1, the J call TRBJ2-3; 7 bases match TRBD2. The junction had 10 bases not matched to a gene; V was cut back by 6 bases and J by 4 bases. Per the germline V gene, CDR1 is SQVTM and CDR2 is ANQGSEA. CDR3 size: 14 residues. The CDR3 DNA sequence: TGCAGCGTGGTCTACCGGGACTACCCAGATACGCAGTATTTT. It yields the protein CSVVYRDYPDTQYF.

The chain recombines TRBV5-1 with TRBJ2-3; no clear D. V lost 3 bases and J lost 2, with 16 bases in between. This CDR3 has 16 amino acids. Germline loops: CDR1 SGHRS, CDR2 YFSETQ. The CDR3 spells CASSSEILVPTDTQYF. CDR3 nucleotide sequence: TGCGCCAGCAGCTCTGAGATCTTGGTCCCCACAGATACGCAGTATTTT.

This clone was detected only once. V usage is TRBV5-4 and J usage is TRBJ2-1; the D gene is possibly TRBD2 (7 bases). Trimming stripped 3 bases from V and 4 bases from J, with 14 bases between. Germline loops: CDR1 SGHNT, CDR2 YYREEE (reference sequence). The CDR3 is 15 amino acids. CDR3 in DNA: TGTGCCAGCAGCTCGCGTGGGGGGGCGTACAATGAGCAGTTCTTC. It yields the protein CASSSRGGAYNEQFF. Together with reference TRBV5-4 and TRBJ2-1, the CDR3 gives the full variable domain: ETGVTQSPTHLIKTRGQQVTLRCSSQSGHNTVSWYQQALGQGPQFIFQYYREEENGRGNFPPRFSGLQFPNYSSELNVNALELDDSALYLCASSSRGGAYNEQFFGPGTRLTVL.

In this sample, this clone turned up a few times. CDR3 nucleotide sequence: TGTGCCAGCCGGGGATCGACTACGCAGTATTTT. It codes for CASRGSTTQYF. V usage is TRBV27 and J usage is TRBJ2-3, with a tentative D call TRBD2 (5 bases). Per the germline V gene, CDR1 is MNHEY and CDR2 is SMNVEV (reference sequence). The V end lost 8 bases, the J end lost 8 bases, and 11 bases lay between the germline ends. This CDR3 region has 11 residues.

The CDR3 sequence: CASSQTLRSEQFF. In nucleotides, the CDR3 is TGTGCCAGCAGTCAAACCCTTCGTAGTGAGCAGTTCTTC. The chain carries TRBV7-2 and TRBJ2-1; D is unclear. V was clipped by 6 bases and J by 9 bases, with 15 bases between them. This CDR3 has 13 residues. Germline V gene sequence: CDR1 SGHTA, CDR2 FQGNSA.

This sequence joins TRBV7-9 and TRBJ2-2; 9 nucleotides line up with TRBD1. Trimming at V came to 8 bases and at J to 1 base, leaving 14 bases not matched to a gene. The CDR3 runs 18 residues. In germline, CDR1 is SEHNR, CDR2 FQNEAQ (reference sequence). DNA of the CDR3: TGTGCCAGCCGCCCCAAGGGGCCGGGACAGGGGAACACCGGGGAGCTGTTTTTT. Translation gives CASRPKGPGQGNTGELFF.

The rearrangement uses TRBV7-3 and TRBJ1-5; D unclear. Germline-derived CDR1 and CDR2 are SGHTA and FQGTGA. This CDR3 contains 17 residues. V was trimmed by 11 bases and J by 0 bases, leaving 23 bases between them. CDR3 residues: CAPWGSLGLYSNQPQHF. For the CDR3, the DNA is TGTGCCCCCTGGGGATCCCTAGGCCTATATAGCAATCAGCCCCAGCATTTT.

This clone was observed a handful of times. V gene TRBV29-1 combines with J gene TRBJ2-3; D perhaps matches TRBD1 (5 bases). Germline V gene data show CDR1 as SQVTM and CDR2 as ANQGSEA. Trimming shortened V by 7 bases and J by 4 bases, and 9 bases separated the two germline ends. This CDR3 region has 11 residues. CDR3 in DNA: TGCAGCGGGGGCCTTTCAGATACGCAGTATTTT. Translation: CSGGLSDTQYF.

This clone qualifies as medium-sized (0.01 to 0.1%). The chain has TRBV4-3 and TRBJ1-4, with D possibly matching TRBD1 (5 bases). The CDR3 spans 15 residues. Germline V CDR1 and CDR2: LGHNA, YSLEER. V was clipped by 0 bases and J by 7 bases, with 12 bases between them. DNA for the CDR3: TGCGCCAGCAGCCAAGAGGCGTCAGGGATTGAAAAACTGTTTTTT. It translates to CASSQEASGIEKLFF.